Described below is a single T cell receptor (beta chain) sequence and its context. The J segment lost 3 bases and the V segment lost 1 base, leaving 18 bases of the junction unmatched. The CDR3 is 21 amino acids. Germline V gene data show CDR1 as SGHVS and CDR2 as FQNEAQ. Per the original data handling: Reference gene primer amplification in the assay estimated nucleated cell counts. Measured with immunoSEQ multiplex PCR; TCRdb has only the in-frame clones, and not every one. The V and J calls and the clone size are those of that table, but D and trimming were determined from the DNA. The repertoire includes tens of thousands of clones, nearly 90% of them detected once, and 2.9% sits in the top ten. These data come from a study of blood T cell repertoires in COVID-19. Study overall: Spain, Italy and the United States supplied samples that represented acute and convalescent COVID-19. PBMCs, B-cell-depleted T cells, or T cells provided the cDNA or gDNA that made up the material.

The TCR sequence derives from a woman of 80 years or more with acute or convalescent COVID-19. Sequencing input: peripheral blood. The chain joins TRBV7-8 to TRBJ2-7; TRBD2 agrees at 13 bases. The CDR3 region is CASSLGTQQGLGLAGVYEQYF. The CDR3 DNA is TGTGCCAGCAGCTTAGGCACCCAACAGGGGCTAGGACTAGCGGGAGTCTACGAGCAGTACTTC.